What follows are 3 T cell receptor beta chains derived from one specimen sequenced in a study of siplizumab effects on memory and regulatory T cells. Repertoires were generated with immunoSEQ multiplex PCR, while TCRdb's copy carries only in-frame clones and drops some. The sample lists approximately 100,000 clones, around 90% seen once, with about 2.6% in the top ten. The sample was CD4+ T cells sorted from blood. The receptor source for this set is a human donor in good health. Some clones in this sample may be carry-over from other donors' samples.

The CDR3 bases are TGTGCCAGCAGATTGATGGGACAGGGAACATCTGAAGCTTTCTTT. This gives the protein CASRLMGQGTSEAFF. This chain connects TRBV5-5 to TRBJ1-1, with 9 positions matching TRBD1. Germline V gene data show CDR1 as SGHKS and CDR2 as YYEKEE (reference sequence). The CDR3 has 15 residues. V was pared by 5 bases and J by 6 bases, with 11 bases of the junction left unmatched.

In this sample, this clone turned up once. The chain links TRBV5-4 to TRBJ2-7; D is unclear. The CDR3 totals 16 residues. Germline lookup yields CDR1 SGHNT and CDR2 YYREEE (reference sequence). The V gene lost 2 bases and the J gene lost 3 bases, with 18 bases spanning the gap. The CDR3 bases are TGTGCCAGCAGCTTAATCCCGGACCGCATGGACTACGAGCAGTACTTC. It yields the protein CASSLIPDRMDYEQYF.

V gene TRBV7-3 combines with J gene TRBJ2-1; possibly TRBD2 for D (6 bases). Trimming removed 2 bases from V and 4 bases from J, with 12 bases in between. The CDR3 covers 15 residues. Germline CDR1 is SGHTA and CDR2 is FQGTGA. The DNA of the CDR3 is TGTGCCAGCAGCTTAGCGGCTAGCGCGTACAATGAGCAGTTCTTC. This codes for CASSLAASAYNEQFF.